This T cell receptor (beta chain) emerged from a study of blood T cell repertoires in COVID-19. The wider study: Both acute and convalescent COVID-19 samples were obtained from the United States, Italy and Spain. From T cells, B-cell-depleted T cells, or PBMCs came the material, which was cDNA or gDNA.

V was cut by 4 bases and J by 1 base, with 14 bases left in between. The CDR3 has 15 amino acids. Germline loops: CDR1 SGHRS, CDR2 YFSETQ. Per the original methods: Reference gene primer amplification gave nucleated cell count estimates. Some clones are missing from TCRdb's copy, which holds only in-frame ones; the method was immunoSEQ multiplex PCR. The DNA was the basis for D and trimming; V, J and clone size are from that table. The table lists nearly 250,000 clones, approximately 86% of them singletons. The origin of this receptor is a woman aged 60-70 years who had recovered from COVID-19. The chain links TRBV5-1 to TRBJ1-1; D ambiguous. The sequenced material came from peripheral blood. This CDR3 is CASSLQVWSNTEAFF. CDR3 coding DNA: TGCGCCAGCAGCCTTCAGGTGTGGTCGAACACTGAAGCTTTCTTT. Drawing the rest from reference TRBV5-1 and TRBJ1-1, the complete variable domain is KAGVTQTPRYLIKTRGQQVTLSCSPISGHRSVSWYQQTPGQGLQFLFEYFSETQRNKGNFPGRFSGRQFSNSRSEMNVSTLELGDSALYLCASSLQVWSNTEAFFGQGTRLTVV.